This T cell receptor (beta chain) originates from a study of shared clonotypes between healthy human individuals. The CDR3 totals 11 residues. V lost 5 bases to trimming and J lost 10 bases; unmatched junction nucleotides: 1. The germline V gene has CDR1 SGHAT and CDR2 FQNNGV. TCRdb keeps only in-frame clones here, not all; method: immunoSEQ multiplex PCR. The table has 2 million to 2.5 million clones, under 95% seen once. The sequence derives from a man younger than 30 in good health. Some clones in this sample may be carry-over from other donors' samples. Sequencing was carried out using naive CD4+ T cells from PBMCs. Subset noted: CD45RA+ positively selected. The chain recombines TRBV11-2 with TRBJ2-1, with 8 bases that match TRBD2. CDR3 amino acids: CASSRLAEQFF. CDR3 nucleotides: TGTGCCAGCAGCCGACTAGCGGAGCAGTTCTTC.